This T cell receptor (beta chain) stems from a study of PD-L1 blockade in urothelial cancer. Background on the study: The analyses of blood took place 3 weeks (second dose) and 6 weeks after treatment start.

V lost 4 bases and J lost 4, with 9 bases in between. Germline-derived CDR1 and CDR2 are SGHVS and FNYEAQ. The CDR3 has 13 amino acids. This sample's time point: pretreatment peripheral blood. Profiled with immunoSEQ multiplex PCR; TCRdb holds only in-frame clones, not every one. The top ten clones hold 4.5% of a sample with fewer than 75,000 clones, 75% to 90% of them seen once. The material sequenced was PBMCs, taken around atezolizumab (anti-PD-L1) treatment. The source is a man in his 70s with urothelial cancer. V usage is TRBV7-6 and J usage is TRBJ2-3; D is undetermined. This CDR3 reads CASSSRIADTQYF. The CDR3 region has the DNA TGTGCCAGCAGCTCCAGGATAGCAGATACGCAGTATTTT.